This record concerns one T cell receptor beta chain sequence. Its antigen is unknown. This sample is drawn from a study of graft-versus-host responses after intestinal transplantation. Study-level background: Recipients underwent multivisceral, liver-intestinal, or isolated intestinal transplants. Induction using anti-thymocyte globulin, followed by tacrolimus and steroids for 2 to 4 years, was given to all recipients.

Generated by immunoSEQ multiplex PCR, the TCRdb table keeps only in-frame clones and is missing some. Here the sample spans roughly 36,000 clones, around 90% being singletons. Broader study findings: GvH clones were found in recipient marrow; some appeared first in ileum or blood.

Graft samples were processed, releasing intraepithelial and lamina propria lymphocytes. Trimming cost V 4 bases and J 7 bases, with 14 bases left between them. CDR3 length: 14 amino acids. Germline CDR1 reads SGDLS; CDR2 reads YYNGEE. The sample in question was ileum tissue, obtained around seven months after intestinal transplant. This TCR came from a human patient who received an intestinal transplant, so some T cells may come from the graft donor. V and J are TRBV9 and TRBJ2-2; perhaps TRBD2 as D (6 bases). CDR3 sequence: CASSPRTGVGELFF. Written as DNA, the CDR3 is TGTGCCAGCAGCCCACGAACGGGGGTCGGGGAGCTGTTTTTT.